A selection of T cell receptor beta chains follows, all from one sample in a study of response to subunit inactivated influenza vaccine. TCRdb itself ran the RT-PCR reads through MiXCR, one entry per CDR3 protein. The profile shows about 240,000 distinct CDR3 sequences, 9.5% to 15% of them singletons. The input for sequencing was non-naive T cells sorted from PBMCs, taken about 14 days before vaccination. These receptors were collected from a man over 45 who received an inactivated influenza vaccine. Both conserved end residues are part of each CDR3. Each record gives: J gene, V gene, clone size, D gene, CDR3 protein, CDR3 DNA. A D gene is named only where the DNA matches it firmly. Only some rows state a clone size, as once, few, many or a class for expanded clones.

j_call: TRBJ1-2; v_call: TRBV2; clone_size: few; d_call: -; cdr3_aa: CASTSTPGPYGYTF; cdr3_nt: TGTGCCAGCACTAGTACGCCGGGACCATATGGCTACACCTTC
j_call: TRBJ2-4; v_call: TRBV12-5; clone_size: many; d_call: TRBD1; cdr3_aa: CASGLPPSGQGANLAKNIQYF; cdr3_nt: TGTGCTAGTGGTTTGCCTCCCAGCGGACAGGGGGCAAACCTAGCCAAAAACATTCAGTACTTC
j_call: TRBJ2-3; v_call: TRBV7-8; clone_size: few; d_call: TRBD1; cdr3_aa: CASISRGLRQGADTQYF; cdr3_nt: TGTGCCAGCATCTCTAGGGGATTGAGACAGGGAGCAGATACGCAGTATTTT
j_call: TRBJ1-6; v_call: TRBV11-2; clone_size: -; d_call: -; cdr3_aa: CASSLVALGGGSPLHF; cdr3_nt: TGTGCCAGCAGCTTAGTAGCCCTAGGTGGCGGGTCACCCCTCCACTTT
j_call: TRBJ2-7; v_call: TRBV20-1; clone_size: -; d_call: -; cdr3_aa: CSVRAVRDAYEQYF; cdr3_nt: TGCAGTGTTAGAGCAGTAAGGGACGCCTACGAGCAGTACTTC
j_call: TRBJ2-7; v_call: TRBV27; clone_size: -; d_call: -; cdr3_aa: CASSLEGRRDEQYF; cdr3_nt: TGTGCCAGCAGTTTAGAGGGGAGAAGGGACGAGCAGTACTTC
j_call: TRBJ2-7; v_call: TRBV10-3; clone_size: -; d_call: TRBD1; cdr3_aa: CATGTGGYEQYF; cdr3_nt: TGTGCCACCGGGACAGGAGGGTACGAGCAGTACTTC
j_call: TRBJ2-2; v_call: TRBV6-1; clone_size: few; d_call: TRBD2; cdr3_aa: CASSAQLAGHTGELFF; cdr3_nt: TGTGCCAGCAGTGCCCAACTAGCGGGACACACCGGGGAGCTGTTTTTT
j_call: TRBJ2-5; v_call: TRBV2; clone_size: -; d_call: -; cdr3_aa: CASSEALGGMETQYF; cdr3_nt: TGTGCCAGCAGTGAAGCGCTGGGGGGCATGGAGACCCAGTACTTC
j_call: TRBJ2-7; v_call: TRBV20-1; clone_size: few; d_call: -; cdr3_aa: CSAGDGRSYEQYF; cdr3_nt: TGCAGTGCTGGGGACGGCCGCTCCTACGAGCAGTACTTC
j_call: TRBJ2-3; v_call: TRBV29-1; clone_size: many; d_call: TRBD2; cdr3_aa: CSVDPGTSWTDTQYF; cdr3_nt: TGCAGCGTTGACCCCGGGACTAGCTGGACAGATACGCAGTATTTT
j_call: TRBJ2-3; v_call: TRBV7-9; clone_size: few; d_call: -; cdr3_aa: CASSWGRTSTDTQYF; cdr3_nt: TGTGCCAGCAGCTGGGGACGAACTAGCACAGATACGCAGTATTTT
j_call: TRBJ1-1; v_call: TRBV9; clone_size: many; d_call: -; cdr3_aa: CASSGGRYMNTEAFF; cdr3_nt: TGTGCCAGCAGCGGGGGTCGGTACATGAACACTGAAGCTTTCTTT
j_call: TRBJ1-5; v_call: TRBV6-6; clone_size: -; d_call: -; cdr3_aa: CASTLGARTAQHF; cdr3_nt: TGTGCCAGCACCCTGGGGGCCCGGACGGCCCAGCATTTT
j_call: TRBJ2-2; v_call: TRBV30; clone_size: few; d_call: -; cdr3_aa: CAWSRGGYSGELFF; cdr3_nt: TGTGCCTGGAGTAGGGGCGGCTATTCCGGGGAGCTGTTTTTT
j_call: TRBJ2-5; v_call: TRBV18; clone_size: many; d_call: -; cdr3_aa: CASSPTAGETQYF; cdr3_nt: TGTGCCAGCTCACCAACCGCGGGGGAGACCCAGTACTTC
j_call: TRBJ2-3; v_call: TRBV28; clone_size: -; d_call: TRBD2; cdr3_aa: CASSSGRGGADTQYF; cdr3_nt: TGTGCCAGCAGTTCCGGGCGCGGGGGGGCAGATACGCAGTATTTT
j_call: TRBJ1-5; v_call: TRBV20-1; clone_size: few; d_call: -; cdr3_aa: CSAGGVYSNQPQHF; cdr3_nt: TGCAGTGCTGGGGGGGTCTATAGCAATCAGCCCCAGCATTTT
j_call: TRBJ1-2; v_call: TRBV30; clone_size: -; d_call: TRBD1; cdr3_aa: CAWSLGQGIYGYTF; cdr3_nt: TGTGCCTGGAGTTTGGGACAGGGAATATATGGCTACACCTTC
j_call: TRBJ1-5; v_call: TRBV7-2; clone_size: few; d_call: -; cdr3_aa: CASSFSSINQPQHF; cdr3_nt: TGTGCCAGCAGCTTTTCATCAATCAATCAGCCCCAGCATTTT
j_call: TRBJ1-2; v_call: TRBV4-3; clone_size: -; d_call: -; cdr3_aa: CASSQDSRTTNYGYTF; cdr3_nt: TGCGCCAGCAGCCAAGATTCTAGGACAACTAACTATGGCTACACCTTC
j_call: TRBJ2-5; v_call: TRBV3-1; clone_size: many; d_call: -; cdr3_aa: CASSQELGAIQETQYF; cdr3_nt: TGTGCCAGCAGCCAAGAATTGGGGGCCATACAAGAGACCCAGTACTTC
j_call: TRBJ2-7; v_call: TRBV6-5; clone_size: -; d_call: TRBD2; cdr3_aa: CASSYASSGRGYEQYF; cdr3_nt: TGTGCCAGCAGTTACGCCTCTAGCGGGAGGGGGTACGAGCAGTACTTC
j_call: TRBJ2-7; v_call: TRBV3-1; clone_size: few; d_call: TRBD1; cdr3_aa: CASSRRDRGWEQYF; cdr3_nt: TGTGCCAGCAGCCGCCGGGACAGGGGGTGGGAGCAGTACTTC
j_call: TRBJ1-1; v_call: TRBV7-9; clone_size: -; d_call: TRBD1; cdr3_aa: CASRKTGDTEAFF; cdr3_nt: TGTGCCAGCAGAAAAACAGGGGACACTGAAGCTTTCTTT
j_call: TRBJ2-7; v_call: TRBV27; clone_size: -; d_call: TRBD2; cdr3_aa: CASIPTLAGAYEQYF; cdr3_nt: TGTGCCAGCATCCCCACCCTAGCGGGGGCCTACGAGCAGTACTTC
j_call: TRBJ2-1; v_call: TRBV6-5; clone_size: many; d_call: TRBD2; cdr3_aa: CASSYSPGLAHNEQFF; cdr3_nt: TGTGCCAGCAGTTACTCGCCGGGACTAGCTCACAATGAGCAGTTCTTC
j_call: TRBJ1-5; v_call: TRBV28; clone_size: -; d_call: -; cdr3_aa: CASSFGQPQHF; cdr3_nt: TGTGCCAGCAGTTTTGGTCAGCCCCAGCATTTT
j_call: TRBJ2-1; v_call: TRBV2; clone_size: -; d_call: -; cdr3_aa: CASSERWSSYNEQFF; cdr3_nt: TGTGCCAGCAGTGAGAGGTGGTCGTCCTACAATGAGCAGTTCTTC
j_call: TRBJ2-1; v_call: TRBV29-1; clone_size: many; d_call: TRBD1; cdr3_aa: CSGGQGFYNEQFF; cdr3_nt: TGCAGCGGGGGACAGGGGTTCTACAATGAGCAGTTCTTC
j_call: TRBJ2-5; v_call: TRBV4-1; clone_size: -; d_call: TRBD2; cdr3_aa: CASSPLRTSGARDQETQYF; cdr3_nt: TGCGCCAGCAGCCCCCTGAGGACTAGCGGGGCGCGAGACCAAGAGACCCAGTACTTC
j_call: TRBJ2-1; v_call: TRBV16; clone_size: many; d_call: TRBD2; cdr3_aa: CASSQWLAGVSSEQFF; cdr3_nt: TGTGCCAGCAGCCAATGGCTAGCGGGGGTTTCGAGTGAGCAGTTCTTC
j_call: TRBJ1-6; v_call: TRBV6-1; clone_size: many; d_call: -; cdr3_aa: CASRAHDIYNSPLHF; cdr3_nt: TGTGCCAGCAGGGCTCACGACATTTATAATTCACCCCTCCACTTT
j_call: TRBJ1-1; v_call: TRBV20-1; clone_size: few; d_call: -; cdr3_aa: CSAPQGGVNTEAFF; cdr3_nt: TGCAGTGCGCCACAGGGTGGGGTGAACACTGAAGCTTTCTTT
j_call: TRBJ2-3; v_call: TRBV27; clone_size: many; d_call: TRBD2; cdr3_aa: CASSLGLAGADTQYF; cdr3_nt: TGTGCCAGCAGTTTAGGACTAGCGGGGGCAGATACGCAGTATTTT
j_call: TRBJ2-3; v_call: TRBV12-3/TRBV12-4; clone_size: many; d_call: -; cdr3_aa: CASSLTVSADTQYF; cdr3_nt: TGTGCCAGCAGCCTAACGGTTTCGGCAGATACGCAGTATTTT
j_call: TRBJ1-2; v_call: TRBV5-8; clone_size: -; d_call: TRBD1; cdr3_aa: CASSPGTGTNYGYTF; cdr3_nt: TGTGCCAGCAGCCCAGGGACAGGCACTAACTATGGCTACACCTTC
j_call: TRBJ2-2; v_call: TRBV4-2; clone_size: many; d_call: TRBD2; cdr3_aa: CASSQEARLAGGTGELFF; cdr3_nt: TGTGCCAGCAGCCAAGAAGCAAGACTAGCGGGGGGCACCGGGGAGCTGTTTTTT
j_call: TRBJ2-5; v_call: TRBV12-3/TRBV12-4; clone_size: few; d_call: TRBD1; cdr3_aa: CASSSGTGITQYF; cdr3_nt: TGTGCCAGCAGCTCCGGGACAGGGATCACCCAGTACTTC
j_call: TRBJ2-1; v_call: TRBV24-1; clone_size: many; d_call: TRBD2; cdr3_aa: CATSPLAGGEYNEQFF; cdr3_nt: TGTGCCACCAGTCCGCTAGCGGGGGGAGAATACAATGAGCAGTTCTTC
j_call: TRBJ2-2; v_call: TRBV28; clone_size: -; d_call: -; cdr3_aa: CASSFVRHPNTGELFF; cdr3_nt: TGTGCCAGCAGTTTCGTCCGACATCCGAACACCGGGGAGCTGTTTTTT
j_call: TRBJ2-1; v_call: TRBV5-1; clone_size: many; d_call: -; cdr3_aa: CASSLGGSYNEQFF; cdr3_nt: TGCGCCAGCAGCTTAGGAGGCTCCTACAATGAGCAGTTCTTC
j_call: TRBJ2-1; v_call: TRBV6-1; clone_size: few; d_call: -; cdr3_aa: CASSAQSGSYNEQFF; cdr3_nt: TGTGCCAGCAGTGCCCAAAGCGGATCCTACAATGAGCAGTTCTTC
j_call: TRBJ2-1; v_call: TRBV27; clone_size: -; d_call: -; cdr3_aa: CASSIMLESYNEQFF; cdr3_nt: TGTGCCAGCAGTATCATGTTAGAGTCGTACAATGAGCAGTTCTTC
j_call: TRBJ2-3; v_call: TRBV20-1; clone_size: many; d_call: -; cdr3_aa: CSARIRKKIFGDTQYF; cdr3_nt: TGCAGTGCTAGAATCAGAAAAAAGATATTTGGAGATACGCAGTATTTT
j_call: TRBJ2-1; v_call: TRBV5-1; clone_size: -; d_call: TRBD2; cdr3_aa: CASSLEGRGRYNEQFF; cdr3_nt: TGCGCCAGCAGCTTGGAGGGGCGGGGGAGATACAATGAGCAGTTCTTC
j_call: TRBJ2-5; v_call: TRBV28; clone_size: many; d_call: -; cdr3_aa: CASSGNGETQYF; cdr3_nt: TGTGCCAGCAGTGGCAACGGAGAGACCCAGTACTTC
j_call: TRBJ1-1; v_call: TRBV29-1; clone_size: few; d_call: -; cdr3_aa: CSVEDHRRGAFF; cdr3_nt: TGCAGCGTTGAAGATCACAGGAGGGGAGCTTTCTTT
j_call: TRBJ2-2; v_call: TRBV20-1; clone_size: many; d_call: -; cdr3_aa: CSARDWALTGELFF; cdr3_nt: TGCAGTGCTAGAGATTGGGCTCTCACCGGGGAGCTGTTTTTT
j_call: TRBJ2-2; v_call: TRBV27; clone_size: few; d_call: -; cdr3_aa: CASSFGTSTGELFF; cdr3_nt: TGTGCCAGCAGCTTCGGGACGTCCACCGGGGAGCTGTTTTTT
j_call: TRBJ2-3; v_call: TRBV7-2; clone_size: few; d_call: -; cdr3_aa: CASSFQQQDTQYF; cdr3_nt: TGTGCCAGCAGCTTCCAGCAGCAAGATACGCAGTATTTT
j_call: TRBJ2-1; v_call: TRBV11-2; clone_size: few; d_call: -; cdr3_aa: CASSLDQRRGYNEQFF; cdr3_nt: TGTGCCAGCAGCTTAGATCAGCGCAGGGGTTACAATGAGCAGTTCTTC
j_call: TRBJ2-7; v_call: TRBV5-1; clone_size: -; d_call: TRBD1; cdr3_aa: CASSPPGQDYEQYF; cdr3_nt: TGCGCCAGCAGCCCGCCGGGACAGGATTACGAGCAGTACTTC